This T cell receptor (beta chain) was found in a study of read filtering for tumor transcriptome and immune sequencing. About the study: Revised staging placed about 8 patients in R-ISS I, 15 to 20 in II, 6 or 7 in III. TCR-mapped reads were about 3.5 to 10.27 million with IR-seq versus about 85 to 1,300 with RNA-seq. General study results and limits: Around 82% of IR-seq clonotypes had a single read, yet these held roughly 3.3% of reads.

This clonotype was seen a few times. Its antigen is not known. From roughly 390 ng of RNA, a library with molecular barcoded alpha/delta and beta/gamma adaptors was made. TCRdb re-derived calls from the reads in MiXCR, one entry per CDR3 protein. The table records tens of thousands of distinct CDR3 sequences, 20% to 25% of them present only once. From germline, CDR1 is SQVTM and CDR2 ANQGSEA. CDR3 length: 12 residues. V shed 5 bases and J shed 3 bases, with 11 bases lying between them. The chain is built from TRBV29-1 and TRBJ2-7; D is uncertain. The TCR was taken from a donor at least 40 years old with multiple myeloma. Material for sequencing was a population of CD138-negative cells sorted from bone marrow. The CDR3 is CSVWVRNYEQYF. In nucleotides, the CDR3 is TGCAGCGTTTGGGTCCGGAACTACGAGCAGTACTTC.